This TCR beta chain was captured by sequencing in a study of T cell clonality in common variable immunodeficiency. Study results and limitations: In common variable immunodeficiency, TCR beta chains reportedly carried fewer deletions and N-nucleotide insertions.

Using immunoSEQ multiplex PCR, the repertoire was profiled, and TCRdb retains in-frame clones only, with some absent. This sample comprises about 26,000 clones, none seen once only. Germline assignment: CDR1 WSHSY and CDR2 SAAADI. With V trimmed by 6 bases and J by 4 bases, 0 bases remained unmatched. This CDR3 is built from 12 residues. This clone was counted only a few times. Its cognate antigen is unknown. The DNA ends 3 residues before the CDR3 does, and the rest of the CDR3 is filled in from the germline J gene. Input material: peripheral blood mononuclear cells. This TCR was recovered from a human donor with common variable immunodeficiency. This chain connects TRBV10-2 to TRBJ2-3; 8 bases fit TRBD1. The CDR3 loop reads CASRGQADTQYF. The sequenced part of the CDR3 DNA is TGCGCCAGCAGGGGACAGGCAGATACG.